This T cell receptor beta chain was documented in a study of post-analysis software for immune sequencing data. To note about this clonotype: The antigen is not known.

The CDR3 contains 14 residues. CDR1 and CDR2 from the germline V gene are SGHTA and FQGTGA. V lost 2 bases to trimming and J lost 9 bases, with 14 bases between them. Study-level findings and limits: Multiple sclerosis patients had significantly lower normalized Chao1 diversity than controls. With F measure, samples from one preparation batch clustered together strongly. Compared with controls, patients had more of 4 to 6 TRBV segments, including TRBV5-6, TRBV5-1 and TRBV20-1.

Presence of unique molecular identifiers characterized the TCR beta cDNA libraries. MiXCR, run by TCRdb on the PCR reads, gives a single entry per CDR3 protein. The data hold around 770,000 distinct CDR3 sequences, with approximately 44% observed a single time. Sequencing used blood. The sequence derives from a girl aged 10-17 years with multiple sclerosis. This rearrangement joins TRBV7-3 to TRBJ2-1; weak D call: TRBD2 (6 bases). The CDR3, as DNA: TGTGCCAGCAGCTTATTGACGGGAGCGGGTGAGCAGTTCTTC. This codes for CASSLLTGAGEQFF.